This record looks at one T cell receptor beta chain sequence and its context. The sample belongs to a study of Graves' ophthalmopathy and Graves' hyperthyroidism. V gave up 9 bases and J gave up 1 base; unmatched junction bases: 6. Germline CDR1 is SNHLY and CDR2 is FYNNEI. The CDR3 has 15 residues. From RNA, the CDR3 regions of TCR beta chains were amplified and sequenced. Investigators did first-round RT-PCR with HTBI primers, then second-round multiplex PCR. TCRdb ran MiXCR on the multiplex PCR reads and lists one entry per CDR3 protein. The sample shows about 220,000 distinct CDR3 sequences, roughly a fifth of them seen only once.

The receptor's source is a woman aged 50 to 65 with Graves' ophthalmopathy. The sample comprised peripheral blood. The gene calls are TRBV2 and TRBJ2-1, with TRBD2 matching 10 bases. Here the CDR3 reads CARGSSGSSYNEQFF. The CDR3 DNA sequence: TGTGCCAGAGGGTCTAGCGGGAGTTCCTACAATGAGCAGTTCTTC.